This is a list of T cell receptor beta chains from one sample in a study of cytomegalovirus exposure and HLA in healthy donors. Data came from immunoSEQ multiplex PCR; TCRdb stores just in-frame clones and leaves some out. The sample lists hundreds of thousands of clones; around 80% were seen once. The sample taken for sequencing was PBMCs. These receptor sequences come from a man aged 18 to 30 in good health and CMV-seronegative. CDR3s include the opening cysteine and the closing phenylalanine or tryptophan. A D gene is named only where the DNA matches it firmly. The listing skips clone size in some rows; elsewhere it reads once, few, many or a size class.

d_call	v_call	j_call	clone_size	cdr3_nt	cdr3_aa
.	TRBV6-6	TRBJ2-5	.	TGTGCCAGCAGCCCAGTGAGGGAGACCCAGTACTTC	CASSPVRETQYF
.	TRBV9	TRBJ2-6	.	TGTGCCAGCAGCACCGACAGCTCTGGGGCCAACGTCCTGACTTTC	CASSTDSSGANVLTF
TRBD1	TRBV27	TRBJ2-7	.	TGTGCCAGCAGTTTGACAGGGGTCGGGTACGAGCAGTACTTC	CASSLTGVGYEQYF
TRBD2	TRBV5-1	TRBJ2-5	.	TGCGCCAGCAGCTCGTCTATCGCGGGAGGGCAAGAGACCCAGTACTTC	CASSSSIAGGQETQYF
TRBD1	TRBV15	TRBJ2-2	.	TGTGCCACCAGCAGAGATCAGGTGACAGGGGGTAACACCGGGGAGCTGTTTTTT	CATSRDQVTGGNTGELFF
.	TRBV2	TRBJ2-7	few	TGTGCCAGCAAATCACAGGGCTCCTACGAGCAGTACTTC	CASKSQGSYEQYF
.	TRBV28	TRBJ2-5	.	TGTGCCAGCAGTTCACCAGGCCGGGGAGGCGAGACCCAGTACTTC	CASSSPGRGGETQYF
.	TRBV29-1	TRBJ2-2	.	TGCAGCGTAGTCGCCCAGGGAAGGACCGGGGAGCTGTTTTTT	CSVVAQGRTGELFF
TRBD2	TRBV11-2	TRBJ2-7	.	TGTGCCAGCAGCGCCCCCGGGACTAGCGGTTCAAGCTCCTACGAGCAGTACTTC	CASSAPGTSGSSSYEQYF
.	TRBV5-1	TRBJ2-1	few	TGCGCCAGCAGCCCGGACGTATACAGGGAGACCAATGAGCAGTTCTTC	CASSPDVYRETNEQFF
TRBD2	TRBV10-3	TRBJ2-1	once	TGTGCCATCAGTGGGGGTAGCGGGAGCTCCTACAATGAGCAGTTCTTC	CAISGGSGSSYNEQFF
.	TRBV6-5	TRBJ2-7	few	TGTGCCAGCGGATTAGGGGCAGGCGATTCCTACGAGCAGTACTTC	CASGLGAGDSYEQYF
.	TRBV27	TRBJ2-7	few	TGTGCCAGCATTGGACTCTACTCCTACGAGCAGTACTTC	CASIGLYSYEQYF
.	TRBV30	TRBJ2-5	.	TGTGCCTGGAGTGCCCTCCAAGAGACCCAGTACTTC	CAWSALQETQYF
TRBD1	TRBV18	TRBJ1-1	.	TGTGCCAGCTCACCGGCCGATTTCACAGGGGGCGGCACTGAAGCTTTCTTT	CASSPADFTGGGTEAFF
TRBD1	TRBV18	TRBJ1-2	.	TGTGCCAGCTCACCACGGGACAGGGATTATGGCTACACCTTC	CASSPRDRDYGYTF
.	TRBV2	TRBJ1-5	.	TGTGCCAGCACCCCGTCGGGGAATCAGCCCCAGCATTTT	CASTPSGNQPQHF
TRBD1	TRBV5-6	TRBJ1-1	few	TGTGCCAGCAGCTTTGACAGGGGGACGCAAACCGAAGCTTTCTTT	CASSFDRGTQTEAFF
TRBD1	TRBV10-3	TRBJ1-5	.	TGTGCCATCAGTCGACAGGGGGAAGGCAATCAGCCCCAGCATTTT	CAISRQGEGNQPQHF
TRBD2	TRBV6-1	TRBJ2-7	.	TGTGCCAGCAGTTCAGTTAAAGCGGGACCTTACGAGCAGTACTTC	CASSSVKAGPYEQYF
TRBD1	TRBV5-6	TRBJ1-2	.	TGTGCCAGCAGTTTTGGGACAGGAGGCTACACCTTC	CASSFGTGGYTF
TRBD1	TRBV18	TRBJ2-7	.	TGTGCCAGCTCACGTGGACAGGCCTACGAGCAGTACTTC	CASSRGQAYEQYF
TRBD2	TRBV27	TRBJ2-3	.	TGTGCCAGCAGTTCCTCCTGGGGAGGGCACACAGATACGCAGTATTTT	CASSSSWGGHTDTQYF
.	TRBV30	TRBJ2-1	.	TGTGCCTGGAGTGTAAACTCCGGCAATGAGCAGTTCTTC	CAWSVNSGNEQFF
.	TRBV6-5	TRBJ2-2	.	TGTGCCAGCAGTTCAAGAGTAGAGGGGGTGACCGGGGAGCTGTTTTTT	CASSSRVEGVTGELFF
TRBD1	TRBV7-8	TRBJ2-5	few	TGTGCCAGCAGTCCCGGGACAGGGAGCCAGTACTTC	CASSPGTGSQYF
TRBD1	TRBV7-8	TRBJ1-2	.	TGTGCCAGCAGCTTAGATACAGGGGGGCCTGGCTACACCTTC	CASSLDTGGPGYTF
.	TRBV5-6	TRBJ2-7	.	TGTGCCAGCAGCCCAGGGTCACCCTACGAGCAGTACTTC	CASSPGSPYEQYF
TRBD1	TRBV5-4	TRBJ2-7	.	TGTGCCAGCAGCCCGGACAGGGGGCCTTGGAGTGGATCCTACGAGCAGTACTTC	CASSPDRGPWSGSYEQYF
.	TRBV2	TRBJ2-7	.	TGTGCCAGCAGCGCCGACAGGATACAGTACTTC	CASSADRIQYF
.	TRBV5-6	TRBJ2-2	.	TGTGCCAGCAGCTGGGACTCAAACACCGGGGAGCTGTTTTTT	CASSWDSNTGELFF
.	TRBV4-1	TRBJ1-1	once	TGCGCCAGCAGCCAAGAAAAAGCAGGGAAGGAAACTGAAGCTTTCTTT	CASSQEKAGKETEAFF
.	TRBV4-1	TRBJ2-1	.	TGCGCCAGCAGCCTTGGACTAGGGGGAAGCTCCTACAATGAGCAGTTCTTC	CASSLGLGGSSYNEQFF
TRBD2	TRBV5-4	TRBJ2-7	.	TGTGCCAGCAGCTTGGTTGGGGGGGGCGAGCAGTACTTC	CASSLVGGGEQYF
TRBD2	TRBV5-1	TRBJ2-1	.	TGCGCCAGCACACAACCGGGACTAGCGGGAGGTAGTGAGCAGTTCTTC	CASTQPGLAGGSEQFF
TRBD2	TRBV11-2	TRBJ2-3	.	TGTGCCAGCAGACAACTAGCGGGGAGCACAGATACGCAGTATTTT	CASRQLAGSTDTQYF
TRBD2	TRBV5-4	TRBJ2-1	.	TGTGCCAGCAGCTCATTGACTAGCGGGATTTACAATGAGCAGTTCTTC	CASSSLTSGIYNEQFF
.	TRBV6-6	TRBJ2-2	.	TGTGCCTGCGCGCTCACCGGGGAGCTGTTTTTT	CACALTGELFF
TRBD1	TRBV6-1	TRBJ2-3	.	TGTGCCAGCAGTGCGGGACAGGGGTTGATAGATACGCAGTATTTT	CASSAGQGLIDTQYF
TRBD2	TRBV5-4	TRBJ2-1	.	TGTGCCAGCAGCTTGTACGGGAGGGCGTTAGATGAGCAGTTCTTC	CASSLYGRALDEQFF
TRBD1	TRBV18	TRBJ2-7	.	TGTGCCAGCTCACCACCGGGCAGGACAGGCGTCTCCTACGAGCAGTACTTC	CASSPPGRTGVSYEQYF
TRBD2	TRBV9	TRBJ2-3	.	TGTGCCAGCAGTCCTAGCGGGGGACCCACAGATACGCAGTATTTT	CASSPSGGPTDTQYF
.	TRBV7-9	TRBJ1-1	few	TGTGCCAGCAGCTTAGATTACCCTATGAACACTGAAGCTTTCTTT	CASSLDYPMNTEAFF
TRBD1	TRBV29-1	TRBJ1-4	.	TGCAGCGTCCGGGACAGGGGGAGAGGCGAAAAACTGTTTTTT	CSVRDRGRGEKLFF